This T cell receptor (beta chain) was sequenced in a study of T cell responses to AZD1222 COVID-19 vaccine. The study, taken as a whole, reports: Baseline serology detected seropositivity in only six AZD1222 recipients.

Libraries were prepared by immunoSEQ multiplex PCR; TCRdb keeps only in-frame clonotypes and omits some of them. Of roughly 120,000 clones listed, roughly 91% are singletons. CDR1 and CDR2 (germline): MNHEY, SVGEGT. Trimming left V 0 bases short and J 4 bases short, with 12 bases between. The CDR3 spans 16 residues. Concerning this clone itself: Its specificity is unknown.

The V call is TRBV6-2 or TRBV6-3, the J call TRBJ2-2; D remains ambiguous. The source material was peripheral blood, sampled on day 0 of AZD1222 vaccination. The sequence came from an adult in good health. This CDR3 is CASSYSKLRSTGELFF. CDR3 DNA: TGTGCCAGCAGTTACTCGAAACTCAGGTCCACCGGGGAGCTGTTTTTT.